These 7 T cell receptor beta chains were sequenced from one sample in a study of T cell repertoires in cytomegalovirus infection. TCRdb reprocessed the reads with MiXCR, giving one entry per CDR3 protein. The top ten clones hold 15% to 20% of a sample with 150,000 or so distinct CDR3 sequences, 15% to 20% of them seen once. Sequencing was performed on CD8+ T cells from PBMCs. The receptors come from a human donor in good health (CMV status not recorded). Some clones in this sample may be carry-over from other donors' samples.

This clonotype has just a few counts. The CDR3, as DNA: TGTGCCAGCAGCTTCAGCCAAGCGGGAGGGCGATCCTACGAGCAGTACTTC. As protein: CASSFSQAGGRSYEQYF. The V and J genes are TRBV7-9 and TRBJ2-7, with 10 bases identical to TRBD2. With 3 bases clipped from V and 1 base from J, the junction kept 9 bases outside the gene matches. Germline V gives CDR1 SEHNR, CDR2 FQNEAQ (reference sequence). The CDR3 loop spans 17 amino acids.

V and J are TRBV7-9 and TRBJ2-1; D might be TRBD1 (6 bases). Germline V gene lookup returns CDR1 SEHNR and CDR2 FQNEAQ (reference sequence). The V and J ends lost 5 bases and 4 bases respectively, with 18 bases between them. The CDR3 has 16 amino acids. This chain's CDR3 is CASSRTEGERYNEQFF. The CDR3 DNA follows: TGTGCCAGCAGCCGGACTGAGGGGGAGCGGTACAATGAGCAGTTCTTC.

This clonotype was seen a handful of times. This chain uses TRBV7-2 with TRBJ1-4, with D perhaps TRBD1 (5 bases). V shed 0 bases and J shed 0 bases, with 17 bases lying between them. Germline V gene lookup returns CDR1 SGHTA and CDR2 FQGNSA. This CDR3 spans 19 amino acids. The CDR3 region is CASSLAWGKGWATNEKLFF. Written as DNA, the CDR3 is TGTGCCAGCAGCTTAGCATGGGGGAAAGGTTGGGCAACTAATGAAAAACTGTTTTTT.

This rearrangement joins TRBV12-3 or TRBV12-4 to TRBJ2-5; 11 bases align to TRBD2. With V trimmed by 1 base and J by 5 bases, 0 bases remained unmatched. The CDR3 is 14 residues long. CDR3 bases: TGTGCCAGCAGTTTAGGACTAGCGGGGGAGACCCAGTACTTC. Amino acids: CASSLGLAGETQYF.

This clonotype was recorded at least ten times. J is TRBJ2-7 and V is TRBV7-8; 11 nucleotides agree with TRBD1. The CDR3 is 20 residues long. The junction had 18 bases not matched to a gene; V was cut back by 5 bases and J by 0 bases. The germline gives CDR1 SGHVS, CDR2 FQNEAQ. This CDR3 reads CASSPIGPGQGDYDSYEQYF. The CDR3 coding sequence is TGTGCCAGCAGCCCCATCGGGCCGGGACAGGGGGATTACGACTCCTACGAGCAGTACTTC. Full variable domain (remainder filled in from reference TRBV7-8 and TRBJ2-7): GAGVSQSPRYKVAKRGQDVALRCDPISGHVSLFWYQQALGQGPEFLTYFQNEAQLDKSGLPSDRFFAERPEGSVSTLKIQRTQQEDSAVYLCASSPIGPGQGDYDSYEQYFGPGTRLTVT.

This clonotype was seen a handful of times. This sequence joins TRBV9 and TRBJ1-6; 7 bases line up with TRBD1. In germline, CDR1 is SGDLS, CDR2 YYNGEE. CDR3 length equals 15 residues. V lost 3 bases and J lost 6; bases outside the gene matches: 6. CDR3 DNA sequence: TGTGCCAGCAGCGCTGAGGGGGCGCTTAATTCACCCCTCCACTTT. Protein: CASSAEGALNSPLHF.

The table lists this clonotype with many counts. The chain links TRBV7-8 to TRBJ1-5, with 9 bases matching TRBD1. V lost 4 bases to trimming and J lost 7 bases; unmatched junction nucleotides: 5. The CDR3 consists of 14 residues. CDR1 is SGHVS, CDR2 FQNEAQ, per germline. For the CDR3, the DNA is TGTGCCAGCAGCTCCCGGGACAGGGTCCAGCCCCAGCATTTT. Its translation is CASSSRDRVQPQHF.